A single sample is the source of the 6 T cell receptor beta chains below, sequenced in a study of OX40 agonist ivuxolimab in advanced cancers. This table comes from immunoSEQ multiplex PCR, and its TCRdb copy is limited to in-frame clones, with some not included. The sample consists of tens of thousands of clones, more than 70% of them appearing once. The source material was CD4+ or CD8+ T cells sorted from blood, sampled in a trial of the OX40 agonist ivuxolimab. These receptors came from an adult with an advanced solid tumor such as melanoma, head and neck, liver or kidney cancer.

The chain couples TRBV11-3 to TRBJ2-3; no definite D call. Trimming left V 3 bases short and J 2 bases short, with 9 bases between. Germline CDR1 SGHNT, CDR2 YENEEA. The CDR3 has 14 residues. CDR3 protein: CASSFPSLTDTQYF. CDR3 sequence (DNA): TGTGCCAGCAGCTTTCCGTCGCTCACAGATACGCAGTATTTT.

The J gene is TRBJ2-5, the V gene TRBV10-3; TRBD2 matches at 8 bases. Germline V gene lookup returns CDR1 ENHRY and CDR2 SYGVKD. The ends lost 6 bases at V and 7 bases at J; junction bases unmatched: 16. The CDR3 sequence is 16 residues long. The CDR3 loop is CAIRSEAGATGGTQYF. As DNA, the CDR3 is TGTGCCATCAGGAGCGAAGCGGGGGCCACCGGGGGGACCCAGTACTTC.

The chain uses TRBV6-6 and TRBJ2-5; 8 nucleotides align to TRBD1. Germline CDR1 reads MNHNY; CDR2 reads SVGAGI (reference sequence). CDR3 length equals 14 residues. V lost 6 bases and J lost 1; bases outside the gene matches: 4. The CDR3, as DNA: TGTGCCAGCAGGGAACAGGGGGGCCAAGAGACCCAGTACTTC. Translated, it gives CASREQGGQETQYF.

This sequence joins TRBV27 and TRBJ2-7, with 10 bases lining up with TRBD2. With 5 bases clipped from V and 7 bases from J, the junction kept 11 bases outside the gene matches. This CDR3 comprises 15 residues. The germline CDR1 and CDR2 sequences are MNHEY and SMNVEV (reference sequence). For the CDR3, the DNA is TGTGCCAGCAGTGACAATCCGGGACTAGCGAATGAGCAGTACTTC. Protein product: CASSDNPGLANEQYF.

The chain has TRBV5-4 and TRBJ2-7, with a possible D match to TRBD1 (5 bases). V lost 4 bases and J 4 bases, leaving 9 bases between the germline ends. The V gene's germline CDR1 is SGHNT and CDR2 YYREEE (reference sequence). This CDR3 comprises 12 residues. The CDR3 region has the DNA TGTGCCAGCAGCGACAGAGATTACGAGCAGTACTTC. This codes for CASSDRDYEQYF.

The CDR3 sequence: CASSPGTGFPANSPLHF. DNA for the CDR3: TGTGCCAGCAGCCCTGGGACAGGGTTCCCCGCTAATTCACCCCTCCACTTT. The chain employs TRBV7-8 and TRBJ1-6, with TRBD1 identical over 9 bases. V was clipped by 5 bases and J by 6 bases; unmatched bases: 11. This CDR3 has 17 amino acids. The germline CDR1 and CDR2 sequences are SGHVS and FQNEAQ.